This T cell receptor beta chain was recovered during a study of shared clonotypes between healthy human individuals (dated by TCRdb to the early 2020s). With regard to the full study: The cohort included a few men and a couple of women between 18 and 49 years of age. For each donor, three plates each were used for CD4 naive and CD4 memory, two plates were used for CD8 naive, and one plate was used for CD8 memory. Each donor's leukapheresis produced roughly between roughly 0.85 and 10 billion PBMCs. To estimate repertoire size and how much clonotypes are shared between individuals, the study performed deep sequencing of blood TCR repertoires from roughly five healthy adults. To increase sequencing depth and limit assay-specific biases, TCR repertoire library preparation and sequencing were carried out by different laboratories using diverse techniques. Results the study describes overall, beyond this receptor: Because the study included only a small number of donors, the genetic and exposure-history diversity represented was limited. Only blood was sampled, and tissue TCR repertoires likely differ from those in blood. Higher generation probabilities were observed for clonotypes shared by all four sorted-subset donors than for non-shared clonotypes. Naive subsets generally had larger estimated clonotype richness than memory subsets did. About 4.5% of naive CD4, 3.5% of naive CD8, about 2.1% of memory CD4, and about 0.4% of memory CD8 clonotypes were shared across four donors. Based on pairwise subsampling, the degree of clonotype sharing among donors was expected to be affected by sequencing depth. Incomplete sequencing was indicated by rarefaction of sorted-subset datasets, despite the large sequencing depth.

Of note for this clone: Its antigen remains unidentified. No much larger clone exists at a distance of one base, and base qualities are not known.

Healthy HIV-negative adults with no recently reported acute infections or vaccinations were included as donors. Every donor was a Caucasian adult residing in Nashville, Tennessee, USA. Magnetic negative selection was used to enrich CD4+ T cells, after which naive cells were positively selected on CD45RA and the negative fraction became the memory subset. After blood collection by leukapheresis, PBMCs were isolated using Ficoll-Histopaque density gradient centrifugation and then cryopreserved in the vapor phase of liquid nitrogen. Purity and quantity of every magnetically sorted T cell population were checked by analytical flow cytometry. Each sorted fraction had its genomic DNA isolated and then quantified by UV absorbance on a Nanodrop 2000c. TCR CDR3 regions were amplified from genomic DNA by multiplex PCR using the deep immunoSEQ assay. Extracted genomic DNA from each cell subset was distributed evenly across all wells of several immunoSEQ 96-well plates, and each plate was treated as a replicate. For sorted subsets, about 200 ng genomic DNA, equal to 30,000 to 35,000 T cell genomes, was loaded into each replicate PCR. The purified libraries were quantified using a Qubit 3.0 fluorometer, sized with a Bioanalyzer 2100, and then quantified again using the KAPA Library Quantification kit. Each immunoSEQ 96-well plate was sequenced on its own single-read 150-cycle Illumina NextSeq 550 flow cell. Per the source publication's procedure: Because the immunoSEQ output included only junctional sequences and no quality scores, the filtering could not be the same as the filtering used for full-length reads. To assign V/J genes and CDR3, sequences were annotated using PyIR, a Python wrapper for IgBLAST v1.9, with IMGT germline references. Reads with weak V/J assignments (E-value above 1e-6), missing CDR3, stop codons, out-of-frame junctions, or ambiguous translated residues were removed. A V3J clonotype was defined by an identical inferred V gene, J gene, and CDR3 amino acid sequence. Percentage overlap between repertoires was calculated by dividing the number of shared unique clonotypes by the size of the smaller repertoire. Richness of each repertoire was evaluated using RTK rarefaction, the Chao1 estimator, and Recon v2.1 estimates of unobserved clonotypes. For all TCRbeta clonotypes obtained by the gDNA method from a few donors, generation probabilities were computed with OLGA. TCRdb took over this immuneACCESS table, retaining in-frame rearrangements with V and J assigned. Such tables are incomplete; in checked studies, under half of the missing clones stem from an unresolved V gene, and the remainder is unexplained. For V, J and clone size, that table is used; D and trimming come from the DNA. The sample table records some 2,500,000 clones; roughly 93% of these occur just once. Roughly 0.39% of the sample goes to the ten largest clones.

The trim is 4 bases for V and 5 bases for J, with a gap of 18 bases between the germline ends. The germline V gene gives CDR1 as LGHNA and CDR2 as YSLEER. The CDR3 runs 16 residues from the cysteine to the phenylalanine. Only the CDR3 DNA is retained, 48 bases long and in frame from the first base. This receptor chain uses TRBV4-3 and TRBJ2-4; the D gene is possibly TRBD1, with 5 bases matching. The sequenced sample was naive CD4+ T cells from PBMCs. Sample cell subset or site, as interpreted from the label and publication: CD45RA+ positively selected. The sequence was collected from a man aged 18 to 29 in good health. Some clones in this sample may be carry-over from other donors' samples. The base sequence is TGCGCCAGCAGCCTATCCCCGACAGCTTCGGAAAACATTCAGTACTTC. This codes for CASSLSPTASENIQYF.